Shown below are 6 T cell receptor beta chains from a single sample sequenced in a study of T cell responses to AZD1222 COVID-19 vaccine. Profiling relied on immunoSEQ multiplex PCR, and the TCRdb table lists in-frame clones only, not all of them. This sample has around 140,000 clones, with roughly 93% found just once. The source was peripheral blood, collected on day 0 of MenACWY control vaccination. The origin of the receptors is an adult in good health.

To note about this clone: The junction departs from the called germline gene at one end, perhaps through a read error. The chain links TRBV7-9 to TRBJ1-1; perhaps TRBD1 as D (5 bases). The CDR3 spans 13 residues. Germline V gene sequence: CDR1 SEHNR, CDR2 FQNEAQ (reference sequence). For the CDR3, the DNA is TGTGTCAGCAGCTTGGGAGGGACCCCTGAAGCTTTCTTT. Encoded protein: CVSSLGGTPEAFF.

The gene calls are TRBV6-5 and TRBJ2-7; TRBD1 is a possible D gene (6 bases). V was trimmed by 6 bases and J by 0 bases, leaving 15 bases between them. Germline loops: CDR1 MNHEY, CDR2 SVGAGI. The CDR3 is 15 residues long. CDR3 amino acids: CASSSDRGGSYEQYF. The DNA of the CDR3 is TGTGCCAGCAGCTCGGACAGAGGGGGCTCCTACGAGCAGTACTTC.

This chain links TRBV5-6 with TRBJ2-7; D is ambiguous. CDR3 length: 14 amino acids. V was shortened by 2 bases and J by 0 bases, with 9 bases between the two germline ends. Germline V lookup: CDR1 SGHDT, CDR2 YYEEEE. The CDR3 protein is CASSFPSNSYEQYF. The CDR3 nucleotides read TGTGCCAGCAGCTTCCCCAGTAACTCCTACGAGCAGTACTTC.

This chain connects TRBV5-6 to TRBJ2-1; a weak D match, TRBD1 (5 bases). The CDR3 has 14 residues. Germline values: CDR1 SGHDT, CDR2 YYEEEE. The V end lost 1 base, the J end lost 2 bases, and 7 bases lay between the germline ends. CDR3 nucleotides: TGTGCCAGCAGCTTGATAGGGGCCTACAATGAGCAGTTCTTC. It is translated as CASSLIGAYNEQFF.

This clone was counted a single time. The rearrangement links TRBV3-1 (or the pseudogene TRBV3-2) to TRBJ2-1, with 10 bases aligning to TRBD2. Unmatched junction bases numbered 9, after V lost 1 base and J lost 3 bases. The CDR3 has 18 residues. Per the germline V gene, CDR1 is LGHDT and CDR2 is YNNKEL (reference sequence). In DNA, the CDR3 is TGTGCCAGCAGCCAAGTAACGGCTAGCGGGGGCCTCTACAATGAGCAGTTCTTC. Its translation: CASSQVTASGGLYNEQFF.

In DNA, the CDR3 is TGTGCCAGCAGCCCGGGACTAGCGGGAGGGGCCAGGTCCTACAATGAGCAGTTCTTC. It translates to CASSPGLAGGARSYNEQFF. This chain joins TRBV14 and TRBJ2-1, with 16 bases identical to TRBD2. The germline CDR1 and CDR2 sequences are SGHDN and FVKESK. V was clipped by 4 bases and J by 1 base; unmatched bases: 7. This CDR3 comprises 19 residues.